This TCR beta chain was retrieved from a study of blood T cell repertoires in COVID-19 (TCRdb year 2020). In terms of the full investigation: Samples from collaborators originated in the United States, Italy and Spain and spanned both the acute and convalescent phases of COVID-19. The material from the prospective study consisted of cDNA or gDNA derived from T cells, B-cell-depleted T cells, or PBMCs. The dataset comprised deeply sampled blood TCRbeta repertoires from subjects exposed to, actively infected with, or recovered from COVID-19. The repertoires were made available in a free public database intended to serve as a resource for research on the immune response to SARS-CoV-2. Samples were obtained from the ongoing ImmuneRACE study (first 160 participants) and from 950 to 1,500 subjects provided by 6 global collaborators. The sample metadata nearly always contained a de-identified subject ID, COVID-19 status, age in years and sex. Where HLA class I and class II types were available, the types were taken from metadata supplied by the sample provider, not from assay-based typing.

In Seattle, one collaborating source enrolled patients while the infection was active and tracked those patients longitudinally over the course of disease. Each collaborating institution followed its own protocols to collect whole blood in K2EDTA tubes. Collaborator samples were shipped for TCRbeta analysis as frozen whole blood, isolated PBMCs, or DNA extracted from either sample type. From cysteine to phenylalanine, the CDR3 is 14 amino acids long. The sequence is cut down to CDR3 DNA, 42 bases in frame from base 1. V is clipped by 3 bases and J by 3 bases, and the sequence between their germline boundaries is 8 bases long. Via the germline V gene, CDR1 is SNHLY and CDR2 FYNNEI. Concerning this clone itself: The target of this receptor is not known. Base qualities are missing; no much larger clone stands one base away.

The full study reports these points: How much clinical and demographic metadata was included differed by source and by participant, and the metadata was provided uncurated.

The immunoSEQ Assay, a bias-controlled multiplex PCR, was used to amplify TCRbeta CDR3 regions from genomic DNA. On the authors' methods: Nucleated cell counts per sample were estimated from amplification of reference gene primers within the assay. To quantify the absolute abundance of each unique TCRbeta CDR3 rearrangement, sequence reads were collapsed and filtered. For each sample, productive Simpson clonality was calculated by taking the square root of Simpson's diversity index across productive rearrangements. TCRdb took over this immuneACCESS table, retaining in-frame rearrangements with V and J assigned. Such tables are incomplete; in checked studies, under half of the missing clones stem from an unresolved V gene, and the remainder is unexplained. Clone size and the V and J calls come from that table; the DNA yielded D and trimming. The table for this sample lists 95,000 to 150,000 clones; about 85% of them were counted only once. The top ten clonotypes cover about 3.3% of the sample.

This receptor was taken from a woman older than 75 with COVID-19, enrolled during active disease. The chain is made from TRBV2 and TRBJ1-4; the D gene lacks a confident call. The specimen was peripheral blood. The CDR3 region: CASSDPGSNEKLFF. The DNA reads as follows: TGTGCCAGCAGTGATCCCGGGTCTAATGAAAAACTGTTTTTT.